The present T cell receptor (beta chain) was sequenced within a study of T cells in Graves' hyperthyroidism and ophthalmopathy. In this sample, this clonotype turned up a few times. Its antigen is not identified. Patients were excluded for uncontrolled infection, other autoimmune disease, pregnancy or lactation. Clinicians diagnosed patients from clinical symptoms, serum thyroxine and TRAb, thyroid ultrasound and orbital computed tomography. Study-level points and caveats: Stable hyperthyroidism was separated from ophthalmopathy by a model based on 13 V-J features.

This CDR3 is 18 amino acids long. Germline CDR1 and CDR2: MNHNS and SASEGT. J was trimmed by 3 bases and V by 5 bases; bases with no gene match: 12. Authors of the study amplified TCR beta CDR3 regions from RNA transcripts. RT-PCR in the first round (using the HTBI primer set) targeted the TCR CDR3. TCRdb called the multiplex PCR reads again in MiXCR, with one record for every CDR3 protein. The sample has fewer than 900,000 distinct CDR3 sequences, over 15% seen once. The source is a woman aged 45-59 years with Graves' hyperthyroidism that later progressed to Graves' ophthalmopathy. Sequencing input: blood. V gene TRBV6-1 combines with J gene TRBJ2-2; 10 bases line up with TRBD2. This CDR3 reads CASSTLAGAASHTGELFF. CDR3 coding DNA: TGTGCCAGCAGTACCCTAGCGGGGGCCGCTTCCCACACCGGGGAGCTGTTTTTT.